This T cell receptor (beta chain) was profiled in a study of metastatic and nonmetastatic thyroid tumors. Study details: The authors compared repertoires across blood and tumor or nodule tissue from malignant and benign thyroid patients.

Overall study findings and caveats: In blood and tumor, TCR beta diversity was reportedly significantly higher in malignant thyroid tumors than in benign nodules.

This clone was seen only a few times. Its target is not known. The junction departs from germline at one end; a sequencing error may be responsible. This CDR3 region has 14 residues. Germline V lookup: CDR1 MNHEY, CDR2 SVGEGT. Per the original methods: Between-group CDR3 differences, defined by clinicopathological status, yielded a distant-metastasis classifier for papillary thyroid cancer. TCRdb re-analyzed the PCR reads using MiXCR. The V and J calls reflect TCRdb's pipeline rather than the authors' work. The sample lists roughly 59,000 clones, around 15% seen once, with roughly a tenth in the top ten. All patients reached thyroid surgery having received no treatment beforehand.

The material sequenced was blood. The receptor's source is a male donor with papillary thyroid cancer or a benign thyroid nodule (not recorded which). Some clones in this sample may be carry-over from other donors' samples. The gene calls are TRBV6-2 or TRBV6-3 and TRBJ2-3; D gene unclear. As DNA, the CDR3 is TGTGCCGGCAGTTACTCATACCCCAGCCAGGCGCAGTATTTT. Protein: CAGSYSYPSQAQYF.